This T cell receptor (beta chain) was sequenced in a study of technical replicates of blood from a few donors (dated by TCRdb to about 2017). Taken from the germline V gene, the CDR1 and CDR2 loops are LGHNA and YSLEER. The CDR3, cysteine through phenylalanine, is 14 amino acids long. The entry retains the CDR3 DNA only, 42 bases that are in frame from base 1. After removal of 4 bases from V and 5 bases from J, the junction retains 5 bases not matched to a gene. Libraries were made using the immunoSEQ multiplex PCR assay. Held by TCRdb, this immuneACCESS table contains in-frame sequences only and omits some clones. Under half of the omission traces to an unresolved V gene where checked; the cause of the rest is unknown. For this sample there are approximately 73,000 clones; about 92% appear just once. The ten top clones hold approximately 0.4% of the sample. Of note for this clone: The target of this receptor is not known. There are no base qualities to consult, and no much larger clone falls within one base.

This clonotype was sampled from a human donor in good health. Sequenced material: T cells isolated from PBMCs. The receptor chain draws on TRBV4-3 and TRBJ1-2, with TRBD1 identical over 9 junction bases. The sequenced DNA is TGCGCCAGCAGCCGCCCGGGACAGGGATATGGCTACACCTTC. This codes for CASSRPGQGYGYTF.